A selection of T cell receptor beta chains follows, all from one sample in a study of shared clonotypes between healthy human individuals. The protocol was immunoSEQ multiplex PCR, while the TCRdb copy is restricted to in-frame clones and leaves out a portion. The sample comprises over a million clones, more than 75% of which are singletons, and 0.52% rests with the top ten. The sample taken for sequencing was memory CD4+ T cells from PBMCs. These receptors were collected from a man younger than 35 in good health. Some clones in this sample may be carry-over from other donors' samples. Each CDR3 is given with its conserved first and last residue. A D gene is named only where the DNA matches it firmly. The listing skips clone size in some rows; elsewhere it reads once, few, many or a size class.

>TRBD1|TRBJ1-2|-|TRBV7-9
TGTGCCAGCAGCTCCATTACAGGGGGCGGGGACTATGGCTACACCTTC
CASSSITGGGDYGYTF
>-|TRBJ2-7|-|TRBV6-1
TGTGCCAGCAGTCCCCGGACAGAGTCCTACGAGCAGTACTTC
CASSPRTESYEQYF
>TRBD1|TRBJ2-1|-|TRBV9
TGTGCCAGCAGCGCAACCGGGACAGGGGGCCATGAGCAGTTCTTC
CASSATGTGGHEQFF
>-|TRBJ1-5|-|TRBV9
TGTGCCAGCAGCGCAAGGGAACCCACTGGGCGGAACAATCAGCCCCAGCATTTT
CASSAREPTGRNNQPQHF
>TRBD1|TRBJ1-6|-|TRBV19
TGTGCCACCTCGGGACAGGGGAGTTCACCCCTCCACTTT
CATSGQGSSPLHF
>-|TRBJ2-2|-|TRBV27
TGTGCCAGCAGCCGAGAACGTTCTACCGGGGAGCTGTTTTTT
CASSRERSTGELFF
>-|TRBJ2-5|-|TRBV28
TGTGCCAGCAGTTTGGTCAGCGGGGAGACCCAGTACTTC
CASSLVSGETQYF
>-|TRBJ1-2|-|TRBV29-1
TGCAGCGTTTCAGGGAGTGATGGCTACACCTTC
CSVSGSDGYTF
>-|TRBJ2-7|-|TRBV29-1
TGCAGCGTTGATATGGGTAGCAAAAACGAGCAGTACTTC
CSVDMGSKNEQYF
>-|TRBJ2-2|once|TRBV29-1
TGCAGCGTTGAACGGTCGGGAGACACCGGGGAGCTGTTTTTT
CSVERSGDTGELFF
>-|TRBJ2-7|-|TRBV7-9
TGTGCCAGCAGCACTACCGGGACCACTGGGGTGGGCGAGCAGTACTTC
CASSTTGTTGVGEQYF
>-|TRBJ2-2|many|TRBV28
TGTGCCACCTCTGGGGCCACCGGGGAGCTGTTTTTT
CATSGATGELFF
>TRBD1|TRBJ1-3|few|TRBV6-6
TGTGCCAGCAGGCTCGACAGGGGGCTTGGAAACACCATATATTTT
CASRLDRGLGNTIYF
>-|TRBJ2-7|-|TRBV19
TGTGCCAGTAGTAGTGGGATGGGAGGAAACGAGCAGTACTTC
CASSSGMGGNEQYF
>-|TRBJ2-3|-|TRBV28
TGTGCCAGCGCCCCTTGGGGGAGCGCAGATACGCAGTATTTT
CASAPWGSADTQYF
>-|TRBJ1-2|-|TRBV9
TGTGCCAGCAGCGTCGTCCCGGCGGGTATATATGGCTACACCTTC
CASSVVPAGIYGYTF
>-|TRBJ1-4|once|TRBV5-6
TGTGCCAGCAGCTTGAGGGCAGAATATAATGAAAAACTGTTTTTT
CASSLRAEYNEKLFF
>-|TRBJ2-2|few|TRBV18
TGTGCCAGCTCACCTATGGCCGTCATTGGCGCCGGGGAGCTGTTTTTT
CASSPMAVIGAGELFF
>-|TRBJ1-3|-|TRBV10-2
TGCGCCAGCAGGGACAGCGATCTCTCTGGAAACACCATATATTTT
CASRDSDLSGNTIYF
>-|TRBJ2-3|-|TRBV20-1
TGCAGTGCTCCCGCAACAGATACGCAGTATTTT
CSAPATDTQYF
>-|TRBJ1-1|few|TRBV4-2
TGTGCCAGCAGCCCGCCCGAACGGGGGCTAGCTGAAGCTTTCTTT
CASSPPERGLAEAFF